This passage covers 23 T cell receptor beta chains from one sample sequenced in a study of blood T cell repertoires in COVID-19. Data came from immunoSEQ multiplex PCR; TCRdb stores just in-frame clones and leaves some out. The sample contains about 280,000 clones, about nine tenths of which appear only once. The sequenced sample was peripheral blood. The receptor source for this set is a man aged 50-59 years with acute or convalescent COVID-19.

DNA for the CDR3: TGTGCCTGGAGTGTAGGACAGGGCTGGTACGAGCAGTACTTC. Translated: CAWSVGQGWYEQYF. This chain uses TRBV30 with TRBJ2-7; TRBD1 agrees at 8 bases. Trimming at V came to 0 bases and at J to 4 bases, leaving 5 bases not matched to a gene. Per the germline V gene, CDR1 is GTSNPN and CDR2 is SVGIG (reference sequence). The CDR3 is 14 amino acids. The complete variable domain, with remaining parts taken from reference TRBV30 and TRBJ2-7, reads SQTIHQWPATLVQPVGSPLSLECTVEGTSNPNLYWYRQAAGRGLQLLFYSVGIGQISSEVPQNLSASRPQDRQFILSSKKLLLSDSGFYLCAWSVGQGWYEQYFGPGTRLTVT.

This rearrangement joins TRBV12-5 to TRBJ2-7; D gene uncertain. Germline V CDR1 and CDR2: LGHNT, FRNRAP. This CDR3 contains 11 residues. V was trimmed by 5 bases and J by 8 bases, leaving 10 bases between them. CDR3 DNA sequence: TGTGCTAGTGGTCCCGGGTCTCAGCAGTACTTC. The encoded protein is CASGPGSQQYF.

The V and J genes are TRBV6-6 and TRBJ1-2, with a possible D match to TRBD1 (6 bases). Trimming cost V 2 bases and J 9 bases, with 16 bases left between them. Germline CDR1 reads MNHNY; CDR2 reads SVGAGI (reference sequence). There are 14 residues in the CDR3. For the CDR3, the DNA is TGTGCCAGCAGTTACATCAGGGGCCCGAGGAGCTACACCTTC. Residues: CASSYIRGPRSYTF.

The chain recombines TRBV5-4 with TRBJ1-1; no firm D call. From germline, CDR1 is SGHNT and CDR2 YYREEE (reference sequence). The CDR3 is made up of 13 amino acids. The V and J ends lost 2 bases and 5 bases respectively, with 10 bases between them. DNA for the CDR3: TGTGCCAGCAGCTTAGGAGGCGGGACTGAAGCTTTCTTT. This sequence encodes CASSLGGGTEAFF.

V gene TRBV30 combines with J gene TRBJ2-7; the D is unclear. With 0 bases removed from V and 2 bases from J, the gap between germline ends came to 11 bases. Per germline, CDR1 GTSNPN and CDR2 SVGIG (reference sequence). The CDR3 length is 14 residues. The DNA for the CDR3 is TGTGCCTGGAGTGTACAAATCGCCACCTACGAGCAGTACTTC. Amino acids: CAWSVQIATYEQYF.

The chain uses TRBV15 and TRBJ2-1; no clear D gene. V lost 2 bases to trimming and J lost 7 bases, with 12 bases between them. This CDR3 region has 14 residues. Germline values: CDR1 LNHNV, CDR2 YYDKDF (reference sequence). CDR3 in amino acids: CATSRPPRANEQFF. CDR3 sequence (DNA): TGTGCCACCAGCAGACCCCCTAGAGCAAATGAGCAGTTCTTC. Full variable domain (outside the CDR3, taken from reference TRBV15 and TRBJ2-1): DAMVIQNPRYQVTQFGKPVTLSCSQTLNHNVMYWYQQKSSQAPKLLFHYYDKDFNNEADTPDNFQSRRPNTSFCFLDIRSPGLGDTAMYLCATSRPPRANEQFFGPGTRLTVL.

The chain combines TRBV18 with TRBJ1-1; D is unresolved. Per germline, CDR1 KGHSH and CDR2 LQKENI. V was clipped by 6 bases and J by 0 bases, with 14 bases between them. CDR3 length equals 15 residues. In nucleotides, the CDR3 is TGTGCCAGCTCGCCTCAAGAGTTTTTGAACACTGAAGCTTTCTTT. Translating gives CASSPQEFLNTEAFF.

V is TRBV7-9 and J is TRBJ2-7, with D perhaps matching TRBD2 (6 bases). Germline CDR1 is SEHNR and CDR2 is FQNEAQ (reference sequence). The V gene lost 4 bases and the J gene lost 2 bases, with 21 bases spanning the gap. This CDR3 is 17 amino acids long. The CDR3 region is CASSYPGSGGLTYEQYF. In nucleotides, the CDR3 is TGTGCCAGCAGCTACCCCGGGTCTGGAGGGTTGACCTACGAGCAGTACTTC.

V usage is TRBV5-1 and J usage is TRBJ2-2; a possible D gene is TRBD2 (6 bases). Per germline, CDR1 SGHRS and CDR2 YFSETQ. V gave up 4 bases and J gave up 3 bases, with 13 bases separating them. CDR3 length: 15 residues. The DNA of the CDR3 is TGCGCCAGCAGCACGGTCCCGGGGGACACCGGGGAGCTGTTTTTT. Encoded protein: CASSTVPGDTGELFF. Based on the CDR3 plus reference TRBV5-1 and TRBJ2-2, the full variable domain is KAGVTQTPRYLIKTRGQQVTLSCSPISGHRSVSWYQQTPGQGLQFLFEYFSETQRNKGNFPGRFSGRQFSNSRSEMNVSTLELGDSALYLCASSTVPGDTGELFFGEGSRLTVL.

On this clone itself: This CDR3 is also generated by other DNA sequences in the sample. V and J are TRBV2 and TRBJ2-5, with a possible D match to TRBD2 (5 bases). Germline CDR1 SNHLY, CDR2 FYNNEI. V lost 3 bases to trimming and J lost 5 bases, with 7 bases between them. CDR3 size: 12 residues. The CDR3 protein is CASSDRGETQYF. The CDR3 DNA sequence: TGTGCCAGCAGTGATCGAGGGGAGACCCAGTACTTC.

The rearrangement links TRBV19 to TRBJ1-2; TRBD1 aligns across 12 bases. Germline V gene lookup returns CDR1 LNHDA and CDR2 SQIVND (reference sequence). The CDR3 totals 16 residues. The V gene end was trimmed by 3 bases and the J gene end by 4 bases; junction bases not matched to a gene: 6. The CDR3: CASSIPGTGGGYGYTF. For the CDR3, the DNA is TGTGCCAGTAGTATTCCCGGGACAGGGGGCGGCTATGGCTACACCTTC.

The V call is TRBV5-5, the J call TRBJ1-5; TRBD1 might be the D (5 bases). The CDR3 totals 20 residues. The V gene lost 3 bases and the J gene lost 0 bases, with 25 bases spanning the gap. Germline loops: CDR1 SGHKS, CDR2 YYEKEE (reference sequence). The CDR3 region is CASSSPAGQDLLYSNQPQHF. CDR3 bases: TGTGCCAGCAGCTCCCCCGCAGGGCAGGACCTCCTTTATAGCAATCAGCCCCAGCATTTT.

This clone has just one count. The sample contains more than one DNA sequence encoding this CDR3. V gene TRBV12-3 or TRBV12-4 combines with J gene TRBJ1-2; perhaps TRBD1 as D (5 bases). The V end was cut by 5 bases, the J end by 2 bases, with 9 bases between. The CDR3 totals 13 residues. Written as DNA, the CDR3 is TGTGCCAGCAGTCCAGACAGAAACTATGGCTACACCTTC. Its translation is CASSPDRNYGYTF.

The gene calls are TRBV25-1 and TRBJ2-5; 8 bases line up with TRBD1. This CDR3 contains 15 residues. The V gene's germline CDR1 is MGHDK and CDR2 SYGVNS. With V trimmed by 1 base and J by 5 bases, 6 bases remained unmatched. Here the CDR3 reads CASSEWPGGGETQYF. The CDR3 nucleotides read TGTGCCAGCAGTGAATGGCCAGGGGGCGGTGAGACCCAGTACTTC.

The chain employs TRBV12-3 or TRBV12-4 and TRBJ1-5, with TRBD1 matching over 7 bases. Unmatched junction bases numbered 0, after V lost 3 bases and J lost 4 bases. CDR3 size: 13 residues. Written as DNA, the CDR3 is TGTGCCAGCAGTTTGACAGGGAATCAGCCCCAGCATTTT. The encoded protein is CASSLTGNQPQHF.

This clone was seen a few times. V is TRBV7-2 and J is TRBJ2-1, with TRBD2 as a possible D gene (7 bases). V was shortened by 5 bases and J by 6 bases, with 14 bases between the two germline ends. The CDR3 totals 14 residues. CDR1 SGHTA and CDR2 FQGNSA come from the germline V gene. CDR3 bases: TGTGCCAGCAGCGGGGGGGCCCTAAGCAATGAGCAGTTCTTC. Its protein product is CASSGGALSNEQFF.

The J gene is TRBJ1-2, the V gene TRBV7-9; a possible D gene is TRBD1 (5 bases). There are 15 residues in the CDR3. V was shortened by 2 bases and J by 4 bases, with 14 bases between the two germline ends. CDR1 is SEHNR and CDR2 is FQNEAQ in the germline V gene (reference sequence). CDR3 coding DNA: TGTGCCAGCAGCTTACGGGGGGGAGACCCCTATGGCTACACCTTC. It codes for CASSLRGGDPYGYTF.

The chain combines TRBV5-4 with TRBJ1-5, with D unclear. Germline V gene data show CDR1 as SGHNT and CDR2 as YYREEE (reference sequence). CDR3 size: 13 residues. Trimming shortened V by 9 bases and J by 6 bases, and 16 bases separated the two germline ends. CDR3 in amino acids: CATSRGWAQPQHF. Written as DNA, the CDR3 is TGTGCCACGTCTCGAGGGTGGGCTCAGCCCCAGCATTTT.

The gene calls are TRBV12-3 or TRBV12-4 and TRBJ1-1; no clear D. This CDR3 contains 12 residues. Trimming took off 3 bases at V and 1 base at J, with 3 bases between the two ends. In DNA form, the CDR3 reads TGTGCCAGCAGTTTGAGGAACACTGAAGCTTTCTTT. Translation: CASSLRNTEAFF.

The chain couples TRBV30 to TRBJ1-6, with 7 bases fitting TRBD1. Germline V gene data show CDR1 as GTSNPN and CDR2 as SVGIG (reference sequence). CDR3 length equals 13 residues. With 1 base clipped from V and 15 bases from J, the junction kept 9 bases outside the gene matches. For the CDR3, the DNA is TGTGCCTGGAGTGCAGTAACAGGGGATGACCTCCACTTT. It is translated as CAWSAVTGDDLHF.

The CDR3 loop reads CASSQAGTGSYNEQFF. CDR3 bases: TGCGCCAGCAGCCAGGCCGGGACAGGGTCCTACAATGAGCAGTTCTTC. The genes are TRBV4-1 and TRBJ2-1, with TRBD1 matching over 9 bases. Germline V gene lookup returns CDR1 MGHRA and CDR2 YSYEKL. V gave up 3 bases and J gave up 1 base; unmatched junction bases: 4. The CDR3 runs to 16 residues.

The gene calls are TRBV14 and TRBJ1-6, with D possibly being TRBD1 (5 bases). The length of the CDR3 is 16 residues. The V gene's germline CDR1 is SGHDN and CDR2 FVKESK. V lost 6 bases and J lost 9, with 21 bases in between. Here the CDR3 reads CASRHTSGLLGSPLHF. In DNA form, the CDR3 reads TGTGCCAGCAGGCATACCTCGGGACTCCTCGGTTCACCCCTCCACTTT.

The chain couples TRBV6-6 to TRBJ2-7, with 13 bases that match TRBD2. This CDR3 has 16 amino acids. Germline CDR1 and CDR2: MNHNY and SVGAGI (reference sequence). V trimming: 4 bases; J trimming: 6 bases; junction bases outside the gene matches: 9. CDR3 nucleotide sequence: TGTGCCAGCAGTTCCAGAGGACTAGCGGGGGCCGCCGAGCAGTACTTC. This gives the protein CASSSRGLAGAAEQYF.